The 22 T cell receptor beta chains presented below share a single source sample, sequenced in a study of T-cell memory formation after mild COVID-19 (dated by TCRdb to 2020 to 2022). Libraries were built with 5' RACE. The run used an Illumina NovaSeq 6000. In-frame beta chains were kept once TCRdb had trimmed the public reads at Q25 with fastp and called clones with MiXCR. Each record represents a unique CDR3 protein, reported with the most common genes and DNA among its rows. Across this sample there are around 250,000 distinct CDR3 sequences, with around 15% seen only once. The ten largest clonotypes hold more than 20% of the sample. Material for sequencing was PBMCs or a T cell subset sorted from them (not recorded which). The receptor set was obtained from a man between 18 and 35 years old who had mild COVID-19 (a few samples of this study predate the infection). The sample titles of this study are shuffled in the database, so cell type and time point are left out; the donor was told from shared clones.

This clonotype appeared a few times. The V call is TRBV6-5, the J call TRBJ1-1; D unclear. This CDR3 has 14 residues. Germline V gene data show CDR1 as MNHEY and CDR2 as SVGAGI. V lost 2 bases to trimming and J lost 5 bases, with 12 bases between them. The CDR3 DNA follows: TGTGCCAGCAGTTACAGGAGTCGACGGACTGAAGCTTTCTTT. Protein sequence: CASSYRSRRTEAFF.

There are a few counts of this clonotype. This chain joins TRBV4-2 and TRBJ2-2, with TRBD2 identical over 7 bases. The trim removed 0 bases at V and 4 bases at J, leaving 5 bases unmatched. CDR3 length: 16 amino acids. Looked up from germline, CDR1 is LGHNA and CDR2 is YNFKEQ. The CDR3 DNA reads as TGTGCCAGCAGCCAAGACGGGGGGTACAGCACCGGGGAGCTGTTTTTT. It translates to CASSQDGGYSTGELFF.

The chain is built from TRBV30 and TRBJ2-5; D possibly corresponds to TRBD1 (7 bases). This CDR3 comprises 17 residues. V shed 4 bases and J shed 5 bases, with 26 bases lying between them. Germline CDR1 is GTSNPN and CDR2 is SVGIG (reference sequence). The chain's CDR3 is CAWTGGRQGVFGETQYF. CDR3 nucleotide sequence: TGTGCCTGGACCGGGGGCAGACAGGGAGTATTTGGGGAGACCCAGTACTTC.

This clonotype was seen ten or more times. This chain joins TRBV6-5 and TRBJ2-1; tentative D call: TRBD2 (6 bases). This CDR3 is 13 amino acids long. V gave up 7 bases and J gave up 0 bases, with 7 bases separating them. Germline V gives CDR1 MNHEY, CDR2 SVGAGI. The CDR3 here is CASMRGSYNEQFF. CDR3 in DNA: TGTGCCAGCATGCGGGGCTCCTACAATGAGCAGTTCTTC.

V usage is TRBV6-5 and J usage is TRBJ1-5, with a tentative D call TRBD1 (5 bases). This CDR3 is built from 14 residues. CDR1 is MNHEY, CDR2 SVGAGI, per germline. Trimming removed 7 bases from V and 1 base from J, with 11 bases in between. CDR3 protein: CASNQGGSNQPQHF. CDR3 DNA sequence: TGTGCCAGCAATCAGGGCGGCAGCAATCAGCCCCAGCATTTT.

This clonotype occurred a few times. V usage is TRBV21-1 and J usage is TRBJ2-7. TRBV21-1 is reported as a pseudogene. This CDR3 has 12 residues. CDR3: CASSVGTYEQYV. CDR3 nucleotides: TGTGCCAGCAGCGTAGGGACCTACGAGCAGTACGTC.

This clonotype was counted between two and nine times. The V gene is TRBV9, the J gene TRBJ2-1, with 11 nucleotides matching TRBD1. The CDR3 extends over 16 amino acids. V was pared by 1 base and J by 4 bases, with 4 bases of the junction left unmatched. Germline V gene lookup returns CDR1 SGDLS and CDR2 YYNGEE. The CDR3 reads CASSVQGTGGYNEQFF. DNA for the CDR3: TGTGCCAGCAGCGTACAAGGGACAGGGGGTTACAATGAGCAGTTCTTC.

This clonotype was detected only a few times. The CDR3 is CASSPPGQGINEQYF. The CDR3 DNA reads TGTGCCAGCAGCCCTCCGGGACAGGGGATCAACGAGCAGTACTTC. The V and J genes are TRBV12-3 or TRBV12-4 and TRBJ2-7, with TRBD1 matching over 10 bases. Trimming removed 6 bases from V and 5 bases from J; junction bases left unmatched: 10. The CDR3 is made up of 15 amino acids.

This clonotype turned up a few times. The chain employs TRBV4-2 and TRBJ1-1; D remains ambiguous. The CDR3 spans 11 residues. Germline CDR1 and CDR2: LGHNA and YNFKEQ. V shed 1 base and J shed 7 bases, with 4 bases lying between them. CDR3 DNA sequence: TGTGCCAGCAGCCAAGCGCGTGAAGCTTTCTTT. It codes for CASSQAREAFF.

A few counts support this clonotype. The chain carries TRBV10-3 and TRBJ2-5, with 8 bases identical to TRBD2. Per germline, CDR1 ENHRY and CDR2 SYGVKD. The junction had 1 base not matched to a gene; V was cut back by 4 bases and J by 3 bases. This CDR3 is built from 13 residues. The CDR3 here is CAISGGLEETQYF. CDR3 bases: TGTGCCATCAGTGGGGGACTAGAAGAGACCCAGTACTTC.

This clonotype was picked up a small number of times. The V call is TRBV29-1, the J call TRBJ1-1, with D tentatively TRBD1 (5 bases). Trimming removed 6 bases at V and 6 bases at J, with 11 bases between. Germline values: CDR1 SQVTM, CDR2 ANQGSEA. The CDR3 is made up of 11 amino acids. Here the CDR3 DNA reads TGCAGCGTAAGACAGTTCCCTGAAGCTTTCTTT. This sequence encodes CSVRQFPEAFF.

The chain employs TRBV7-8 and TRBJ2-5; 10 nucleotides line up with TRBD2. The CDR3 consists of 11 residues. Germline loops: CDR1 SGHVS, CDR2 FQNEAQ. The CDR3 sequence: CGSGGLGTQYF. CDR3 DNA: TGTGGTAGCGGGGGGCTTGGGACCCAGTACTTC.

CDR3 nucleotide sequence: TGCGCCAGCAGACAAACAGGGGGCGCCACAGATACGCAGTATTTT. This translates into CASRQTGGATDTQYF. V is TRBV5-1 and J is TRBJ2-3; TRBD1 matches at 9 bases. CDR1 is SGHRS and CDR2 is YFSETQ in the germline V gene. J gave up 2 bases and V 5 bases, and 6 bases lay outside the gene matches. The CDR3 spans 15 residues.

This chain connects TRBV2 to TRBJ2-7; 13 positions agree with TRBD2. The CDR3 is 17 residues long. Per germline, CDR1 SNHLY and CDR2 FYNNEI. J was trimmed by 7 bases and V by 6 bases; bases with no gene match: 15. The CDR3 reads CASRAPILAGGRKEQYF. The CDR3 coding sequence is TGTGCCAGCAGGGCCCCAATACTAGCGGGGGGGCGGAAAGAGCAGTACTTC.

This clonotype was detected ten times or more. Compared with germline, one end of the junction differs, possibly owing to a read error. DNA of the CDR3: TGCGCCAGCAGCCCAGGGGGCACTGAAGCTTTCTTT. Translated, it gives CASSPGGTEAFF. The chain carries TRBV7-9 and TRBJ1-1; TRBD1 matches at 7 bases. The CDR3 is made up of 12 amino acids. Germline CDR1 reads SEHNR; CDR2 reads FQNEAQ (reference sequence).

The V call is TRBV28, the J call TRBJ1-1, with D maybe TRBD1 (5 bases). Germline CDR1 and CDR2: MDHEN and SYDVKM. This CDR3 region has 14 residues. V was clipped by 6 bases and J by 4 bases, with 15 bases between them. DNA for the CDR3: TGTGCCAGCAGCGAGGGGTTGGGGACCACTGAAGCTTTCTTT. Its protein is CASSEGLGTTEAFF.

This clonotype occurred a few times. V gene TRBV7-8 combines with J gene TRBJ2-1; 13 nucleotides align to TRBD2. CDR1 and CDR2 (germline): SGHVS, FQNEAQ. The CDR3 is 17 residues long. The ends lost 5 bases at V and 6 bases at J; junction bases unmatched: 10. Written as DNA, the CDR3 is TGTGCCAGCAGCCCGAGTAGACTAGCGGGGGGAGCCAATGAGCAGTTCTTC. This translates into CASSPSRLAGGANEQFF.

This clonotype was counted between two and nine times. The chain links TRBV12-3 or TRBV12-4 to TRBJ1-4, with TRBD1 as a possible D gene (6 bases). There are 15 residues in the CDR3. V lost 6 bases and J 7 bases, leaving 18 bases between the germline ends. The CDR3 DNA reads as TGTGCCAGCAGATCACCCCGGGGGCACGGTGAAAAACTGTTTTTT. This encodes CASRSPRGHGEKLFF.

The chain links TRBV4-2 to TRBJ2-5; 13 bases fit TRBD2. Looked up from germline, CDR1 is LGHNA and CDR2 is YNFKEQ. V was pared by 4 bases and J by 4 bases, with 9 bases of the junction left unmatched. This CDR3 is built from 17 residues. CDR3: CASSLGTSGVGGETQYF. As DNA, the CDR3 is TGTGCCAGCAGCCTAGGGACTAGCGGGGTTGGGGGAGAGACCCAGTACTTC.

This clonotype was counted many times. The CDR3 DNA is TGTGCCAGCAGCCCTGGGGGGGACGAGCAGTACTTC. It yields the protein CASSPGGDEQYF. V and J are TRBV6-5 and TRBJ2-7; 7 nucleotides line up with TRBD2. The CDR3 spans 12 residues. V was clipped by 6 bases and J by 5 bases; unmatched bases: 4. Looked up from germline, CDR1 is MNHEY and CDR2 is SVGAGI.

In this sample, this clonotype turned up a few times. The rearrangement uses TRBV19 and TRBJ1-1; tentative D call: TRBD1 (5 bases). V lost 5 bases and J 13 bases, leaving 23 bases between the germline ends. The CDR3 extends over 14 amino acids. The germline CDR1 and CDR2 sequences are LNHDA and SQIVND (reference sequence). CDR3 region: CASSSDSRFSFGFF. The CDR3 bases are TGTGCCAGTAGTTCCGACAGTAGATTCTCTTTCGGTTTCTTT.

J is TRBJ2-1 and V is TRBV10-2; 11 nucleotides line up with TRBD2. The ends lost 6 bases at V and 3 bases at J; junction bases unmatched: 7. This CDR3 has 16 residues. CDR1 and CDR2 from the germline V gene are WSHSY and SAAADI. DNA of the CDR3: TGCGCCAGCAGGACGACTAGCGGGGACTACTACAATGAGCAGTTCTTC. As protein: CASRTTSGDYYNEQFF.